This entry concerns a single T cell receptor beta chain. These data belong to a study of cytomegalovirus exposure and HLA in healthy donors. The study ran its PCR with 60 Vbeta and 13 Jbeta primers. Repertoires were generated with immunoSEQ multiplex PCR, while TCRdb's copy carries only in-frame clones and drops some. The table shows roughly 230,000 clones, with about 90% occurring only once. This CDR3 has 18 amino acids. Looked up from germline, CDR1 is SGHNT and CDR2 is YYREEE (reference sequence). Sequences were obtained from PBMCs. V is TRBV5-4 and J is TRBJ2-5, with 9 bases identical to TRBD2. The J call may be in error: the DNA end matches TRBJ2-7 better. The TCR comes from a girl aged 2-10 years in good health and CMV-seronegative. The CDR3 here is CASSLGKLAGAAGYEQYF. The CDR3 DNA reads as TGTGCCAGCAGCTTGGGAAAATTAGCGGGGGCCGCGGGTTACGAGCAGTACTTC.